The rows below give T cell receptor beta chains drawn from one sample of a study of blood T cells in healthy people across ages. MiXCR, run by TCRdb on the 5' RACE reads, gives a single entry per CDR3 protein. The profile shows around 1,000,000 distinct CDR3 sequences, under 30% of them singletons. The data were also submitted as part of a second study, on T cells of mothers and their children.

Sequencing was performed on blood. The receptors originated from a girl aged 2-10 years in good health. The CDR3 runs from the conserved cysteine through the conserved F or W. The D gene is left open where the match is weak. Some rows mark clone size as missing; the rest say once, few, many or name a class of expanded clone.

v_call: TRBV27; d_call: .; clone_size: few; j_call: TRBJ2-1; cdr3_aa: CASSFLRDNEQFF; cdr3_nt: TGTGCCAGCAGTTTCCTAAGGGACAATGAGCAGTTCTTC
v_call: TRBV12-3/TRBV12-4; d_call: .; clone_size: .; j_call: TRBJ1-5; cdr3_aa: CASSFIGSGNQPQHF; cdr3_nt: TGTGCCAGCAGTTTTATAGGGAGTGGCAATCAGCCCCAGCATTTT
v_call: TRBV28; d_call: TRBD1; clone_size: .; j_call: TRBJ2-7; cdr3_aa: CASSLTGGGSYEQYF; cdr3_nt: TGTGCCAGCAGCCTCACAGGGGGAGGCTCCTACGAGCAGTACTTC
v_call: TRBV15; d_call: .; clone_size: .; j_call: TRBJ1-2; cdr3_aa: CATSSFRAQGEANYGYTF; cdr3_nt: TGTGCCACCAGCTCGTTCAGAGCTCAGGGAGAAGCTAACTATGGCTACACCTTC
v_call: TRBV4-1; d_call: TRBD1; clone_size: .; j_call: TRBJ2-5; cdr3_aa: CASSHTPTGGVETQYF; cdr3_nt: TGCGCCAGCAGTCACACCCCAACAGGGGGCGTAGAGACCCAGTACTTC
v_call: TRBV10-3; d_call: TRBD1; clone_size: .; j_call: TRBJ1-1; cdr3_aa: CAISGDGQGNTEAFF; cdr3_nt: TGTGCCATCAGTGGGGATGGACAGGGGAACACTGAAGCTTTCTTT
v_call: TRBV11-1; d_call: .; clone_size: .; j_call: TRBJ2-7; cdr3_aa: CASSLNRDLNEQYF; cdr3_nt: TGTGCCAGCAGCTTAAACAGGGACCTCAACGAGCAGTACTTC
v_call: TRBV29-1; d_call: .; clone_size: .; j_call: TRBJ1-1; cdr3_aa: CSVALGVTEAFF; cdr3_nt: TGCAGCGTCGCTTTAGGGGTAACTGAAGCTTTCTTT
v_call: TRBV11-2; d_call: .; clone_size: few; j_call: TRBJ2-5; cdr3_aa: CASSLLVGEETQYF; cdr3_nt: TGTGCCAGCAGCTTACTTGTGGGGGAAGAGACCCAGTACTTC
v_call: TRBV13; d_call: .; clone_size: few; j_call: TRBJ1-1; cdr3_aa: CASSFSETVIGAFF; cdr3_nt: TGTGCCAGCAGCTTCTCAGAAACTGTGATTGGAGCTTTCTTT
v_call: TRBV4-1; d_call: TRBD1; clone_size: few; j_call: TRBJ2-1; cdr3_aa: CASSQAFDREFDEQFF; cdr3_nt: TGCGCCAGCAGCCAAGCTTTTGACAGGGAGTTTGATGAGCAGTTCTTC
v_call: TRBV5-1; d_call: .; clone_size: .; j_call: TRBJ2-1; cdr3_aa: CASSLGTSYSQFF; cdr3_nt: TGCGCCAGCAGCTTGGGGACCAGCTACTCTCAGTTCTTC
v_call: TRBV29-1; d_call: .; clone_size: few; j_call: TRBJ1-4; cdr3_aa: CSVGGPEKLFF; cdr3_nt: TGCAGCGTTGGGGGGCCTGAAAAACTGTTTTTT
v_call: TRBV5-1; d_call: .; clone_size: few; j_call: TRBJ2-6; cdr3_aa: CASSLGRQGETNVLTF; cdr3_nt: TGCGCCAGCAGCTTGGGGCGGCAGGGTGAGACCAACGTCCTGACCTTC
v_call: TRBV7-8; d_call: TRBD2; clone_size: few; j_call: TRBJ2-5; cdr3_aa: CASSHIPLAGETRYF; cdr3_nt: TGTGCCAGCAGCCACATACCACTAGCGGGGGAGACCCGGTACTTC
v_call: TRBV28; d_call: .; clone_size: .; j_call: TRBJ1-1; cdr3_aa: CASTLPRGTYTEAFF; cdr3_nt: TGTGCCAGCACCCTCCCCAGGGGTACATACACTGAAGCTTTCTTT
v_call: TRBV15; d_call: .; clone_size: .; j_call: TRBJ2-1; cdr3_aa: CATSREMISSYNEQFF; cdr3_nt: TGTGCCACCAGCAGAGAGATGATCAGCTCCTACAATGAGCAGTTCTTC